One and the same sample provided the 22 T cell receptor beta chains below, sequenced in a study of blood T cells in healthy people across ages. For the second PCR, which ran for about 6 to 11 cycles, a sample-barcoded 5' primer and a J-beta primer mix were used. TCRdb redid the calling of the 5' RACE reads with MiXCR, one entry per CDR3 protein. The sample lists roughly 680,000 distinct CDR3 sequences, over 40% occurring once. Sequencing was performed on blood. Source of these receptors: a woman older than 75 in good health.

The sample holds many counts of this clonotype. The rearrangement links TRBV6-6 to TRBJ1-2, with a possible D match to TRBD1 (6 bases). Trimming removed 2 bases from V and 1 base from J, with 17 bases in between. The CDR3 runs to 17 residues. Germline loops: CDR1 MNHNY, CDR2 SVGAGI (reference sequence). The DNA for the CDR3 is TGTGCCAGCAGTTACCGGGAAGGGGGGACAAGTAACTATGGCTACACCTTC. It translates to CASSYREGGTSNYGYTF.

Here the CDR3 reads CASGAGGKETQYF. The CDR3 region has the DNA TGTGCCAGCGGGGCAGGGGGTAAAGAGACCCAGTACTTC. This chain uses TRBV2 with TRBJ2-7; 7 bases are shared with TRBD1. The end of the DNA is better explained by TRBJ2-5, so the J call may be wrong. CDR1 is SNHLY and CDR2 is FYNNEI in the germline V gene. The CDR3 extends over 13 amino acids.

This chain connects TRBV20-1 to TRBJ2-3; weak D call: TRBD1 (5 bases). This CDR3 comprises 13 residues. V shed 4 bases and J shed 6 bases, with 14 bases lying between them. CDR1 is DFQATT and CDR2 is SNEGSKA in the germline V gene (reference sequence). The CDR3 DNA follows: TGCAGTGCTATGTACGAAACAGGTGATACGCAGTATTTT. Its translation: CSAMYETGDTQYF.

This clonotype came up many times. The V gene is TRBV5-1, the J gene TRBJ2-1; TRBD2 aligns across 11 bases. CDR3 size: 16 residues. CDR1 and CDR2 (germline): SGHRS, YFSETQ. Losses at the gene ends were 0 bases for V and 7 bases for J; bases not matched to a gene: 6. The CDR3 reads CASSLASSGRSNEQFF. The CDR3 DNA reads TGCGCCAGCAGCTTGGCCTCTAGCGGGAGGTCAAATGAGCAGTTCTTC. Drawing the rest from reference TRBV5-1 and TRBJ2-1, the complete variable domain is KAGVTQTPRYLIKTRGQQVTLSCSPISGHRSVSWYQQTPGQGLQFLFEYFSETQRNKGNFPGRFSGRQFSNSRSEMNVSTLELGDSALYLCASSLASSGRSNEQFFGPGTRLTVL.

A few counts support this clonotype. The gene calls are TRBV29-1 and TRBJ2-2, with TRBD1 identical over 8 bases. The CDR3 consists of 18 residues. Germline loops: CDR1 SQVTM, CDR2 ANQGSEA. V dropped 7 bases and J dropped 5; count of bases not matched to a gene: 21. The CDR3 loop reads CSARRDRTIKGGTGELFF. CDR3 bases: TGCAGCGCTCGAAGGGACAGGACCATAAAAGGGGGTACCGGGGAGCTGTTTTTT.

This clonotype occurred a few times. The chain couples TRBV7-6 to TRBJ1-1; 7 bases align to TRBD1. From germline, CDR1 is SGHVS and CDR2 FNYEAQ. The CDR3 has 13 residues. J lost 6 bases, V lost 4 bases, and 5 bases had no gene match. CDR3 sequence (DNA): TGTGCCAGCAGCTCGAACAGGGGTTCTGAAGCTTTCTTT. Encoded protein: CASSSNRGSEAFF.

The rearrangement links TRBV12-3 or TRBV12-4 to TRBJ2-3; D is ambiguous. Deletions cut 6 bases from V and 4 bases from J, with 11 bases between. The CDR3 covers 13 residues. This chain's CDR3 is CASSKLLADTQYF. The CDR3 nucleotides are TGTGCCAGCAGCAAGCTGTTAGCAGATACGCAGTATTTT.

The rearrangement joins TRBV6-5 to TRBJ1-6; D is uncertain. Trimming removed 6 bases at V and 12 bases at J, with 9 bases between. The CDR3 consists of 11 residues. The germline V gene has CDR1 MNHEY and CDR2 SVGAGI. In DNA form, the CDR3 reads TGTGCCAGCAGGGAACAAGGACCCCTCCACTTT. Residues: CASREQGPLHF.

V gene TRBV7-2 combines with J gene TRBJ2-2; D gene unclear. Trimming pared 3 bases from V and 0 bases from J, leaving 8 bases between. CDR1 is SGHTA and CDR2 is FQGNSA in the germline V gene. The CDR3 length is 15 residues. The CDR3 region is CASSFVLPNTGELFF. The CDR3 DNA reads as TGTGCCAGCAGCTTCGTGTTGCCGAACACCGGGGAGCTGTTTTTT.

The V and J genes are TRBV20-1 and TRBJ2-1, with D possibly TRBD2 on 5 matching bases. This CDR3 is 14 amino acids long. Trimming took 3 bases from V and 2 from J, leaving 11 bases between them. Germline CDR1 reads DFQATT; CDR2 reads SNEGSKA (reference sequence). The CDR3 loop reads CSARRVSAYNEQFF. The CDR3 nucleotides are TGCAGTGCTAGGAGGGTCAGCGCCTACAATGAGCAGTTCTTC.

The chain couples TRBV7-2 to TRBJ1-1; maybe TRBD1 (5 bases). The CDR3 length is 14 residues. Germline V gene lookup returns CDR1 SGHTA and CDR2 FQGNSA. Trimming cost V 5 bases and J 4 bases, with 14 bases left between them. In nucleotides, the CDR3 is TGTACCAGCAGCCAGGCAGGGCGGCCCACTGAAGCTTTCTTT. It specifies CTSSQAGRPTEAFF.

The chain links TRBV5-1 to TRBJ1-1; weak D call: TRBD1 (6 bases). The germline V gene encodes CDR1 SGHRS and CDR2 YFSETQ. This CDR3 is built from 17 residues. Between the trimmed V and J ends, which lost 4 bases and 0 bases, there was a span of 19 bases. The CDR3 protein is CASSVGRSGVMNTEAFF. CDR3 in DNA: TGCGCCAGCAGCGTGGGGAGGTCAGGGGTCATGAACACTGAAGCTTTCTTT.

This clonotype came up many times. DNA for the CDR3: TGCAGCGTTGAGGTCTCGCGGAACAATGAGCAGTTCTTC. This translates into CSVEVSRNNEQFF. This chain connects TRBV29-1 to TRBJ2-1, with unresolved D. Trimming removed 3 bases at V and 5 bases at J, with 11 bases between. CDR3 size: 13 residues. The V gene's germline CDR1 is SQVTM and CDR2 ANQGSEA.

This rearrangement joins TRBV10-3 to TRBJ2-7; 9 nucleotides agree with TRBD2. Germline-derived CDR1 and CDR2 are ENHRY and SYGVKD. The CDR3 spans 15 residues. With V trimmed by 3 bases and J by 6 bases, 9 bases remained unmatched. CDR3 coding DNA: TGTGCCATCAGTGACGGGACTAGCTCTGAATCCGAGCAGTACTTC. Its translation is CAISDGTSSESEQYF.

The rearrangement joins TRBV7-9 to TRBJ1-2; D not resolved. With 0 bases removed from V and 8 bases from J, the gap between germline ends came to 13 bases. Germline V lookup: CDR1 SEHNR, CDR2 FQNEAQ (reference sequence). This CDR3 comprises 14 residues. The chain's CDR3 is CASSLASGFEGYTF. The CDR3 DNA follows: TGTGCCAGCAGCTTAGCCTCAGGATTTGAGGGCTACACCTTC.

The V gene is TRBV20-1, the J gene TRBJ2-5; D gene unclear. The end of the DNA fits TRBJ2-7 better, so the J call may be wrong. Germline V gives CDR1 DFQATT, CDR2 SNEGSKA (reference sequence). CDR3 length: 13 residues. The CDR3 loop reads CSASSGVGYEQYF. CDR3 nucleotides: TGCAGTGCTAGCTCTGGGGTTGGCTACGAGCAGTACTTC.

At least ten counts were recorded for this clonotype. V is TRBV20-1 and J is TRBJ2-3; 10 nucleotides align to TRBD2. With 5 bases clipped from V and 4 bases from J, the junction kept 0 bases outside the gene matches. CDR3 size: 12 residues. Germline V gene lookup returns CDR1 DFQATT and CDR2 SNEGSKA (reference sequence). This chain's CDR3 is CSAGTSADTQYF. The CDR3 DNA sequence: TGCAGTGCTGGGACTAGCGCAGATACGCAGTATTTT.

At least ten counts were recorded for this clonotype. The rearrangement joins TRBV6-5 to TRBJ2-3, with a possible D match to TRBD2 (6 bases). Per germline, CDR1 MNHEY and CDR2 SVGAGI. The CDR3 has 18 residues. With 0 bases removed from V and 1 base from J, the gap between germline ends came to 17 bases. The CDR3 sequence is CASSYSRTNLEGTDTQYF. In nucleotides, the CDR3 is TGTGCCAGCAGTTACTCCAGGACTAACTTGGAGGGCACAGATACGCAGTATTTT.

V gene TRBV12-3 or TRBV12-4 combines with J gene TRBJ1-1, with D perhaps TRBD1 (5 bases). Trimming removed 6 bases from V and 0 bases from J, with 14 bases in between. This CDR3 contains 15 residues. The CDR3 reads CASRSLGALNTEAFF. As DNA, the CDR3 is TGTGCCAGCAGATCTTTAGGGGCCTTGAACACTGAAGCTTTCTTT.

This chain uses TRBV6-6 with TRBJ2-5; D gene unclear. The J call may not be correct, given that the DNA end is closer to TRBJ2-7. CDR1 is MNHNY, CDR2 SVGAGI, per germline (reference sequence). The CDR3 covers 12 residues. The CDR3 region has the DNA TGTGCCAGCAGTTACCCCCCAGACGAGCAGTACTTC. Translation gives CASSYPPDEQYF.

This clonotype has at least ten counts. The rearrangement joins TRBV7-9 to TRBJ2-7; 9 positions match TRBD2. J was trimmed by 2 bases and V by 2 bases; bases with no gene match: 7. This CDR3 contains 16 residues. Germline lookup yields CDR1 SEHNR and CDR2 FQNEAQ (reference sequence). CDR3 loop: CASSLIPASGAYEQYF. The CDR3, as DNA: TGTGCCAGCAGCTTAATCCCGGCTAGCGGGGCCTACGAGCAGTACTTC.

This clonotype appeared many times. The genes are TRBV12-3 or TRBV12-4 and TRBJ2-2; 12 bases map to TRBD2. V lost 7 bases to trimming and J lost 5 bases; unmatched junction nucleotides: 14. This CDR3 contains 18 residues. CDR3 bases: TGTGCCAGCATGGCTAGCGGGAGGGCCAGGCGGCGAACCGGGGAGCTGTTTTTT. It is translated as CASMASGRARRRTGELFF.